This record concerns one T cell receptor (beta chain) sequence. This entry comes from a study of blood T cell repertoires in COVID-19. Study summary: Acute and convalescent COVID-19 samples came from the United States, Italy and Spain.

CDR1 and CDR2 from the germline V gene are SNHLY and FYNNEI. This CDR3 has 16 residues. V lost 3 bases and J lost 4; bases outside the gene matches: 6. In the source study's methods: Counts of nucleated cells, estimated from reference gene primer amplification, were obtained. Libraries were prepared by immunoSEQ multiplex PCR; TCRdb keeps only in-frame clonotypes and omits some of them. V and J calls and clone size come straight from that table; D and trimming were deduced from the DNA. The table has some 96,000 clones, about 84% seen once. Sample: peripheral blood. The chain employs TRBV2 and TRBJ1-3; 10 nucleotides line up with TRBD1. This receptor was taken from a human donor in a cohort sampled during active COVID-19. The DNA for the CDR3 is TGTGCCAGCAGTGAGGCCGGGACAGGGGTAGGAAACACCATATATTTT. Protein: CASSEAGTGVGNTIYF.